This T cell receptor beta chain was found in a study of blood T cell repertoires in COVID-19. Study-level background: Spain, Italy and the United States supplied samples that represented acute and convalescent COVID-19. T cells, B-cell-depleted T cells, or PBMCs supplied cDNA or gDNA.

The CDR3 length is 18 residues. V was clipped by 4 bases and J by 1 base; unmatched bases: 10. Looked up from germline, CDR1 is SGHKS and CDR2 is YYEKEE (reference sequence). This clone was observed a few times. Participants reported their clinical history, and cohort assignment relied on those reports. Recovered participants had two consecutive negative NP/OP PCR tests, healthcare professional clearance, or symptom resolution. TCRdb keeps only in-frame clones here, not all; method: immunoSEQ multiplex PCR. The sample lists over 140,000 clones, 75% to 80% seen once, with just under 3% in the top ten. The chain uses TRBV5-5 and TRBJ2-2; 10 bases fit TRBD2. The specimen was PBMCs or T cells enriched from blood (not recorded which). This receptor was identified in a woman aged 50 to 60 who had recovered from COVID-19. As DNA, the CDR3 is TGTGCCAGCAGCGTCTCCCCTCGACTAGCGGGGAACACCGGGGAGCTGTTTTTT. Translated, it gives CASSVSPRLAGNTGELFF. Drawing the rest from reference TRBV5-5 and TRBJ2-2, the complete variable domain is DAGVTQSPTHLIKTRGQQVTLRCSPISGHKSVSWYQQVLGQGPQFIFQYYEKEERGRGNFPDRFSARQFPNYSSELNVNALLLGDSALYLCASSVSPRLAGNTGELFFGEGSRLTVL.